In this sample, the clone carrying this T cell receptor beta chain turned up a few times. The data derive from a study of shared clonotypes between healthy human individuals. TCRdb's copy holds only in-frame clones and misses some; the assay was immunoSEQ multiplex PCR. The table shows just over 2,000,000 clones, with over 85% occurring only once. The sequenced sample was naive CD4+ T cells sorted from blood. Subset indicated: CD45RA+ positively selected. This TCR came from a man aged 18-30 years in good health.

CDR3: CASRVGPGELFF. CDR3 nucleotide sequence: TGCGCCAGCAGGGTAGGACCCGGGGAGCTGTTTTTT. The chain uses TRBV10-2 and TRBJ2-2; D is ambiguous. This CDR3 has 12 amino acids. Trimming shortened V by 6 bases and J by 6 bases, and 8 bases separated the two germline ends. Germline CDR1 and CDR2: WSHSY and SAAADI.